Sequencing of this T cell receptor (beta chain) was carried out in a study of T-cell memory formation after mild COVID-19. CDR1 and CDR2 from the germline V gene are SGHVS and FQNEAQ. This CDR3 is built from 16 residues. The ends were cut back, 3 bases at V and 0 bases at J, with 12 bases in the middle. TCRdb fed the 5' RACE reads into MiXCR, producing one record per CDR3 protein. The table has approximately 430,000 distinct CDR3 sequences, less than 25% seen once. The chain joins TRBV7-8 to TRBJ2-1; no clear D. Material for sequencing was PBMCs or a T cell subset sorted from them (not recorded which). This clonotype originated in an adult woman who had mild COVID-19 (a few samples of this study predate the infection). Cell type and time point are not known. The CDR3 DNA is TGTGCCAGCAGCTTTGGTTGGCAGAACTCCTACAATGAGCAGTTCTTC. The encoded protein is CASSFGWQNSYNEQFF.